The present TCR beta chain was sequenced within a study of blood T cell repertoires in COVID-19. Germline V gene lookup returns CDR1 SGHRS and CDR2 YFSETQ. Trimming stripped 5 bases from V and 4 bases from J, with 12 bases between. The CDR3 length is 14 residues. Sequencing was performed with immunoSEQ multiplex PCR; in TCRdb, only in-frame clones are kept and a portion is missing. Among more than 150,000 clones listed, 70% to 90% were seen once. The sample taken for sequencing was peripheral blood. The genes are TRBV5-1 and TRBJ1-4; D is uncertain. The clonotype originates from a man between 18 and 35 years old with acute or convalescent COVID-19. In DNA, the CDR3 is TGCGCCAGCAGGAGAGGCCTACTTAATGAAAAACTGTTTTTT. It yields the protein CASRRGLLNEKLFF.